The 5 T cell receptor beta chains below were found in one sample sequenced in a study of preoperative IRX-2 immunotherapy in early breast cancer. Treatment here: preoperative locoregional IRX-2 cytokine immunotherapy. This table comes from immunoSEQ multiplex PCR, and its TCRdb copy is limited to in-frame clones, with some not included. The sample contains 60,000 or so clones, approximately 94% of which appear only once. Sampling was done from a patient treated with IRX-2 immunotherapy. The receptors derive from a human donor with breast cancer.

The J gene is TRBJ2-5, the V gene TRBV5-1; 8 nucleotides match TRBD1. The end of the DNA is better explained by TRBJ2-7, so the J call may be wrong. Germline V gives CDR1 SGHRS, CDR2 YFSETQ. CDR3 length: 13 residues. Written as DNA, the CDR3 is TGCGCCAGCAGCACGACAGGGGACCACGAGCAGTACTTC. Translation: CASSTTGDHEQYF.

This chain joins TRBV5-4 and TRBJ1-2; 9 nucleotides agree with TRBD1. Per the germline V gene, CDR1 is SGHNT and CDR2 is YYREEE (reference sequence). V lost 4 bases, J lost 7 bases, and 17 bases stayed unmatched. This CDR3 comprises 17 residues. This CDR3 is CASSKDLQQGARGGYTF. The CDR3 DNA reads TGTGCCAGCAGCAAAGATCTCCAACAGGGGGCGAGGGGTGGCTACACCTTC.

This clone occurred once. The CDR3 region is CASSPGPSADTQYF. CDR3 DNA: TGCGCCAGCAGCCCTGGGCCTTCCGCAGATACGCAGTATTTT. This chain uses TRBV5-1 with TRBJ2-3; D is uncertain. CDR3 length equals 14 residues. CDR1 and CDR2 from the germline V gene are SGHRS and YFSETQ. The V end was cut by 4 bases, the J end by 4 bases, with 13 bases between.

V gene TRBV7-9 combines with J gene TRBJ2-2; TRBD1 aligns across 7 bases. The CDR3 totals 15 residues. Germline CDR1 and CDR2: SEHNR and FQNEAQ (reference sequence). With 6 bases clipped from V and 3 bases from J, the junction kept 7 bases outside the gene matches. CDR3 sequence (DNA): TGTGCCAGCAGACCGACAGGGAGTCACACCGGGGAGCTGTTTTTT. Amino acid sequence: CASRPTGSHTGELFF. The full variable domain, completed using reference TRBV7-9 and TRBJ2-2, is DTGVSQNPRHKITKRGQNVTFRCDPISEHNRLYWYRQTLGQGPEFLTYFQNEAQLEKSRLLSDRFSAERPKGSFSTLEIQRTEQGDSAMYLCASRPTGSHTGELFFGEGSRLTVL.

The rearrangement links TRBV30 to TRBJ1-1; the D is unclear. The germline CDR1 and CDR2 sequences are GTSNPN and SVGIG (reference sequence). The CDR3 runs 12 residues. V lost 1 base and J lost 10, with 13 bases in between. In DNA form, the CDR3 reads TGTGCCTGGAGTGGTATAAAAAATCGAGCTTTCTTT. This encodes CAWSGIKNRAFF. Looking up the rest from reference TRBV30 and TRBJ1-1 gives the full variable domain: SQTIHQWPATLVQPVGSPLSLECTVEGTSNPNLYWYRQAAGRGLQLLFYSVGIGQISSEVPQNLSASRPQDRQFILSSKKLLLSDSGFYLCAWSGIKNRAFFGQGTRLTVV.